This entry lists 3 T cell receptor beta chains sequenced from one sample in a study of T-cell reconstitution after alpha-beta-depleted transplantation in children. It was with unique molecular identifiers that the TCRbeta library was prepared. One entry per CDR3 protein, called by TCRdb with MiXCR from the PCR reads. This sample has fewer than 250,000 distinct CDR3 sequences; about a sixth occur once, and the top ten carry around 45%. The sample in question was PBMCs, mostly from graft donor cells, obtained 360 days after TCRalphabeta/CD19-depleted stem cell transplant. These receptors originate from a male patient between 2 and 10 years old who had a stem cell transplant for acute lymphoblastic leukemia, so the T cells may come from the graft donor.

This sequence joins TRBV6-1 and TRBJ2-1, with TRBD2 matching over 10 bases. V shed 6 bases and J 6 bases; nucleotides not matched to a gene: 8. In germline, CDR1 is MNHNS, CDR2 SASEGT. The CDR3 runs 15 residues. The CDR3 loop is CASSQTSGPPNEQFF. Here the CDR3 DNA reads TGTGCCAGCAGCCAGACTAGCGGGCCCCCCAATGAGCAGTTCTTC.

The chain joins TRBV29-1 to TRBJ2-6; no clear D gene. Trimming removed 7 bases at V and 4 bases at J, with 14 bases between. Germline V gives CDR1 SQVTM, CDR2 ANQGSEA. The CDR3 is 14 amino acids. CDR3 protein: CSATRTRGANVLTF. In DNA, the CDR3 is TGCAGCGCCACCCGGACGAGGGGGGCCAACGTCCTGACTTTC. The full variable domain, rest sourced from reference TRBV29-1 and TRBJ2-6, is SAVISQKPSRDICQRGTSLTIQCQVDSQVTMMFWYRQQPGQSLTLIATANQGSEATYESGFVIDKFPISRPNLTFSTLTVSNMSPEDSSIYLCSATRTRGANVLTFGAGSRLTVL.

This chain joins TRBV12-3 or TRBV12-4 and TRBJ2-5; D is perhaps TRBD1 or TRBD2 (5 bases each). The CDR3 sequence is 15 residues long. The V gene lost 3 bases and the J gene lost 2 bases, with 13 bases spanning the gap. CDR3 sequence reads: CASSFGVRGQETQYF. Written as DNA, the CDR3 is TGTGCCAGCAGTTTCGGTGTGAGGGGTCAAGAGACCCAGTACTTC.